This T cell receptor (beta chain) was profiled in a study of CD8+ T cells in alopecia areata. General study points: Elevated clonality characterized lesional scalp relative to normal scalp, particularly in alopecia totalis/universalis.

Noted treatment: oral pan-JAK inhibitor, 5-10 mg twice daily. Comment on this clone: Its antigen is currently unknown.

Germline CDR1 reads SGHDT; CDR2 reads YYEEEE. The CDR3 length is 14 residues. The V end was cut by 4 bases, the J end by 2 bases, with 13 bases between. cDNA reverse transcribed from extracted RNA served as the sequencing template. Sequenced by immunoSEQ multiplex PCR; TCRdb stores in-frame clones only, minus some. Of around 190,000 clones detected, over 60% appear once; the ten largest clones hold 4% to 4.5%. This receptor was identified in a human donor with alopecia areata. V and J are TRBV5-6 and TRBJ2-7, with no clear D. The sequenced sample was CD4+ T cells sorted from blood, obtained at week 4, from a patient treated with tofacitinib. CDR3: CASSPQMNTYEQYF. CDR3 bases: TGTGCCAGCAGCCCTCAGATGAATACCTACGAGCAGTACTTC.